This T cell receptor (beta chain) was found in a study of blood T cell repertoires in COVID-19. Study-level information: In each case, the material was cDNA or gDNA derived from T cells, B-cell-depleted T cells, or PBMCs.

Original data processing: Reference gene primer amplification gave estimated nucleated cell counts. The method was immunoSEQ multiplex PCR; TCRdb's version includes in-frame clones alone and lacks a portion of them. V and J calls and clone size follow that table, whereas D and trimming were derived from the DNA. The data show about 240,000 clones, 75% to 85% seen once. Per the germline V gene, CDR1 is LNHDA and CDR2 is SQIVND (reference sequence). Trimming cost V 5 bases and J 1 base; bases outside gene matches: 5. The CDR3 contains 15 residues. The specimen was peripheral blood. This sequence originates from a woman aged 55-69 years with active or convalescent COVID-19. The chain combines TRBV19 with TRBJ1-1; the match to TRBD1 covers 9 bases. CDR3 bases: TGTGCCAGTAGTGCACACAGGGGGCAGAACACTGAAGCTTTCTTT. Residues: CASSAHRGQNTEAFF.